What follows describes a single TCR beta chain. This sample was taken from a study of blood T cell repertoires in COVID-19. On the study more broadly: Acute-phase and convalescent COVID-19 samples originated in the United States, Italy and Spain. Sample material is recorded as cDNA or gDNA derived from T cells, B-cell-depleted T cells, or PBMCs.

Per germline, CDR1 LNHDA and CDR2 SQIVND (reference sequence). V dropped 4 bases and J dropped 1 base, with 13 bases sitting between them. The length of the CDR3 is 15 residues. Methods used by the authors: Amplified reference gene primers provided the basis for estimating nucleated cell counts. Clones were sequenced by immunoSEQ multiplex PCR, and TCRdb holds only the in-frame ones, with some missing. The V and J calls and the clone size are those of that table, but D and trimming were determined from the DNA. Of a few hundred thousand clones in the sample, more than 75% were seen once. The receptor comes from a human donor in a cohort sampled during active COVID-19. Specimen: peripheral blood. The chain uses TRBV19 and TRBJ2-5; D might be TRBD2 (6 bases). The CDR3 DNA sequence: TGTGCCAGTAGTACGGGGAGGAGGGCCCAAGAGACCCAGTACTTC. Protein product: CASSTGRRAQETQYF.